This TCR beta chain was profiled in a study of beta chain features in type 1 diabetes. The study, taken as a whole, reports: Type 1 diabetes patients showed fewer insertions and more deletions at VDJ junctions. Across patients, naive, central memory and Treg TCRB repertoires exhibited apparently greater similarity than was observed across healthy donors. Significant though moderate, a shortening of TCRB CDR3s appeared in all four CD4+ subsets of Type 1 diabetes patients. Researchers caution that PCR might favor shorter templates, equally among patients and controls.

V shed 3 bases and J 7 bases; nucleotides not matched to a gene: 5. The germline gives CDR1 MNHEY, CDR2 SMNVEV (reference sequence). The CDR3 is 14 residues long. With respect to this clone: Its antigen is currently unknown.

Sequencing targeted expressed TCRB transcripts, as all isolated RNA had been reverse transcribed. The protocol was immunoSEQ multiplex PCR, while the TCRdb copy is restricted to in-frame clones and leaves out a portion. The repertoire holds around 170,000 clones, around 9% seen once, with roughly 0.72% in the top ten. Purity (above 95%) was reached by all sorted populations. V gene TRBV27 combines with J gene TRBJ2-7; 11 positions match TRBD2. The receptor's source is a woman in her twenties or thirties with type 1 diabetes. The sample consisted of central memory CD4+ T cells from blood. DNA of the CDR3: TGTGCCAGCAGTTTTAATAGCGGGAGGGCTGAGCAGTACTTC. As protein: CASSFNSGRAEQYF.